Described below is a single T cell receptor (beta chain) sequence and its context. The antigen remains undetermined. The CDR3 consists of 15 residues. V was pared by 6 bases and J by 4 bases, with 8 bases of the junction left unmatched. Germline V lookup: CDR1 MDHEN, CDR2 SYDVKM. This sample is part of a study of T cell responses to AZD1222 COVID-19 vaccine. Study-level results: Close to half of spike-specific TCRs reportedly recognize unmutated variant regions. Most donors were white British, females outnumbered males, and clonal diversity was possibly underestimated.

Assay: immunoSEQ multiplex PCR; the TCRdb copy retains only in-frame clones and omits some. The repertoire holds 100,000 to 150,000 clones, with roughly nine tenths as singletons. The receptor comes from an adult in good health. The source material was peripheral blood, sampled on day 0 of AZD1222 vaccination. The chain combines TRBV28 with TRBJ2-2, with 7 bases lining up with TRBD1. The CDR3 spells CASSTDREGTGELFF. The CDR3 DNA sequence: TGTGCCAGCAGCACCGACAGGGAAGGCACCGGGGAGCTGTTTTTT.